The 8 T cell receptor beta chains reported below all come from one sample, sequenced in a study of T cells after posttransplantation cyclophosphamide. Libraries were prepared by immunoSEQ multiplex PCR; TCRdb keeps only in-frame clonotypes and omits some of them. The profile shows a few thousand clones, 65% to 85% of them singletons. Control samples came 1 year after myeloablative marrow transplants with methotrexate plus calcineurin inhibitor. The input for sequencing was PBMCs, taken 300 to 330 days after allogeneic stem cell transplant with calcineurin inhibitor and methotrexate. These receptors all stem from a female patient in her fifties who received an allogeneic stem cell transplant from an unrelated donor, was CMV-positive, and had acute and chronic GVHD. Among the T cells, some may be from the graft donor.

The chain recombines TRBV28 with TRBJ2-7; no firm D call. The CDR3 covers 14 residues. CDR1 and CDR2 from the germline V gene are MDHEN and SYDVKM. V lost 6 bases to trimming and J lost 3 bases, with 15 bases between them. In DNA, the CDR3 is TGTGCCAGCAGCTTCGTGGGCTACCACTACGAGCAGTACTTC. Its protein product is CASSFVGYHYEQYF.

Only a few counts were recorded for this clone. The chain employs TRBV6-6 and TRBJ1-3, with D unclear. V was clipped by 0 bases and J by 4 bases, with 13 bases between them. This CDR3 comprises 16 residues. The germline gives CDR1 MNHNY, CDR2 SVGAGI (reference sequence). CDR3 nucleotides: TGTGCCAGCAGTTACTCGAGTTGGGAGGGAGGAAACACCATATATTTT. This sequence encodes CASSYSSWEGGNTIYF.

This chain uses TRBV2 with TRBJ2-7, with D tentatively TRBD1 (6 bases). The CDR3 covers 14 residues. Trimming shortened V by 7 bases and J by 7 bases, and 20 bases separated the two germline ends. CDR1 is SNHLY and CDR2 is FYNNEI in the germline V gene. CDR3 region: CASMRQVGLEEQYF. In nucleotides, the CDR3 is TGTGCCAGCATGCGACAGGTGGGCCTTGAAGAGCAGTACTTC. Together with reference TRBV2 and TRBJ2-7, the CDR3 gives the full variable domain: EPEVTQTPSHQVTQMGQEVILRCVPISNHLYFYWYRQILGQKVEFLVSFYNNEISEKSEIFDDQFSVERPDGSNFTLKIRSTKLEDSAMYFCASMRQVGLEEQYFGPGTRLTVT.

The rearrangement links TRBV6-1 to TRBJ2-1; perhaps TRBD1 as D (5 bases). This CDR3 contains 13 residues. Trimming removed 7 bases at V and 0 bases at J, with 7 bases between. The germline gives CDR1 MNHNS, CDR2 SASEGT. CDR3: CASTRASYNEQFF. DNA for the CDR3: TGTGCCAGCACCAGGGCCTCCTACAATGAGCAGTTCTTC.

The chain links TRBV7-9 to TRBJ1-1; 7 bases line up with TRBD1. The ends lost 1 base at V and 5 bases at J; junction bases unmatched: 4. This CDR3 region has 14 residues. The germline V gene encodes CDR1 SEHNR and CDR2 FQNEAQ (reference sequence). The CDR3 bases are TGTGCCAGCAGCTTAGAACAGGGGAATACTGAAGCTTTCTTT. Protein sequence: CASSLEQGNTEAFF.

The CDR3 protein is CASRRTSGGYEQYF. The CDR3 bases are TGTGCCAGCAGGCGGACTAGCGGGGGGTACGAGCAGTACTTC. The chain couples TRBV2 to TRBJ2-7; 14 positions agree with TRBD2. The CDR3 sequence is 14 residues long. Trimming at V came to 6 bases and at J to 4 bases, leaving 2 bases not matched to a gene. The germline V gene has CDR1 SNHLY and CDR2 FYNNEI.

This clone was found once. The chain has TRBV7-3 and TRBJ2-5, with TRBD2 identical over 9 bases. Trimming cost V 5 bases and J 5 bases; bases outside gene matches: 6. The CDR3 loop spans 14 amino acids. Germline V CDR1 and CDR2: SGHTA, FQGTGA. The CDR3 DNA reads as TGTGCCAGCAGCCCGAGCGGGGGGAAGGAGACCCAGTACTTC. Translation gives CASSPSGGKETQYF.

This clone occurred a few times. The chain carries TRBV6-8 and TRBJ1-1; TRBD1 matches at 7 bases. Germline V CDR1 and CDR2: MNHGY, SAAAGT. V dropped 6 bases and J dropped 4; count of bases not matched to a gene: 5. CDR3 length: 13 residues. This CDR3 reads CASRLQGSTEAFF. The CDR3 nucleotides are TGTGCCAGCAGGTTACAGGGGTCCACTGAAGCTTTCTTT.